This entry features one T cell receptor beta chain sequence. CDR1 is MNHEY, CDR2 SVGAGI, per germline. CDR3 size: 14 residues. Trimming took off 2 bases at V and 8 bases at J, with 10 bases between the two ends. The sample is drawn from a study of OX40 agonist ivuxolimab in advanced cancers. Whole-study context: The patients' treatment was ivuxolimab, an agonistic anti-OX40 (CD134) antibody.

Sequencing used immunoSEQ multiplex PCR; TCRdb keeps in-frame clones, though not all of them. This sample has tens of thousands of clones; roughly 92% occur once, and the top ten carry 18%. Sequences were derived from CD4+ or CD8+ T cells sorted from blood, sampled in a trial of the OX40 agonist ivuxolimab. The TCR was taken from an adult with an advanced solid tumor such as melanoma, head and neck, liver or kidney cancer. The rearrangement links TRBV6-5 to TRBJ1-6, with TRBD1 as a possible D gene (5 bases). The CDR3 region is CASSYRGGDSPLHF. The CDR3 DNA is TGTGCCAGCAGTTACAGGGGAGGCGATTCACCCCTCCACTTT.